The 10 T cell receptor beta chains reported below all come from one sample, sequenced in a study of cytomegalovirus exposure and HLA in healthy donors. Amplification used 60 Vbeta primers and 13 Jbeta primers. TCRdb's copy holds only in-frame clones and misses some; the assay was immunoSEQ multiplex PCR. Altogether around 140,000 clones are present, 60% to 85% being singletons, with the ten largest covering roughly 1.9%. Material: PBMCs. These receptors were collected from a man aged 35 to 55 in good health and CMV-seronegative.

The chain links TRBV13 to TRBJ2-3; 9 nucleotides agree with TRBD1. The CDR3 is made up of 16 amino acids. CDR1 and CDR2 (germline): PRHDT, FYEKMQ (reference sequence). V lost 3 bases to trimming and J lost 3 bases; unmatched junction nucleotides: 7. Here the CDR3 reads CASSFLQGAITDTQYF. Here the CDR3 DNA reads TGTGCCAGCAGCTTCTTACAGGGGGCGATAACAGATACGCAGTATTTT. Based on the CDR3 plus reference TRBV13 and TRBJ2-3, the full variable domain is AAGVIQSPRHLIKEKRETATLKCYPIPRHDTVYWYQQGPGQDPQFLISFYEKMQSDKGSIPDRFSAQQFSDYHSELNMSSLELGDSALYFCASSFLQGAITDTQYFGPGTRLTVL.

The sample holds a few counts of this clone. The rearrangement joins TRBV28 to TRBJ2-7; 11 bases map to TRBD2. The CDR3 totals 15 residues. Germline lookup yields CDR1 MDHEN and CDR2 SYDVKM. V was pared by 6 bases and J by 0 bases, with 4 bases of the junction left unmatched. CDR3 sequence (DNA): TGTGCCAGCAGCGGGGGACTAGCGGACTCCTACGAGCAGTACTTC. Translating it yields CASSGGLADSYEQYF.

This CDR3 is CATGGEMAYEQYF. CDR3 DNA: TGTGCCACCGGGGGGGAAATGGCCTACGAGCAGTACTTC. The chain links TRBV2 to TRBJ2-7; 8 bases line up with TRBD2. The V segment lost 10 bases and the J segment 2 bases; nucleotides outside the gene matches: 7. Per germline, CDR1 SNHLY and CDR2 FYNNEI. There are 13 residues in the CDR3. The whole variable domain, remainder taken from reference TRBV2 and TRBJ2-7, is EPEVTQTPSHQVTQMGQEVILRCVPISNHLYFYWYRQILGQKVEFLVSFYNNEISEKSEIFDDQFSVERPDGSNFTLKIRSTKLEDSAMYFCATGGEMAYEQYFGPGTRLTVT.

CDR3 in amino acids: CASSRRTSGGQETQYF. Here the CDR3 DNA reads TGTGCCAGCAGTCGAAGGACTAGCGGGGGGCAAGAGACCCAGTACTTC. J is TRBJ2-5 and V is TRBV27; 14 bases fit TRBD2. Trimming cost V 5 bases and J 2 bases; bases outside gene matches: 4. The germline V gene has CDR1 MNHEY and CDR2 SMNVEV (reference sequence). The CDR3 consists of 16 residues.

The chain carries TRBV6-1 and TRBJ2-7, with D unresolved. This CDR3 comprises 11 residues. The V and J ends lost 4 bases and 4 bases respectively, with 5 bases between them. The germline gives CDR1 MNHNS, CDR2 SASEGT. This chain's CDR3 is CASSAPYEQYF. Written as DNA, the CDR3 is TGTGCCAGCAGTGCCCCATACGAGCAGTACTTC.

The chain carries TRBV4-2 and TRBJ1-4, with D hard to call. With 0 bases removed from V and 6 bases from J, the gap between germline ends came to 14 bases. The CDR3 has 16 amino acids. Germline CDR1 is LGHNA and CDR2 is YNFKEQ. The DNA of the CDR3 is TGTGCCAGCAGCCAAGATCATGGTTACACCGATGAAAAACTGTTTTTT. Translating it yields CASSQDHGYTDEKLFF.

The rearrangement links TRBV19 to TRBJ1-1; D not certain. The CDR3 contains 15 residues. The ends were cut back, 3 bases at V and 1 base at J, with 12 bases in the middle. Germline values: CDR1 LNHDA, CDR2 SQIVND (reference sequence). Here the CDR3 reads CASSIQRVGNTEAFF. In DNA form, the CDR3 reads TGTGCCAGTAGTATCCAGCGGGTTGGGAACACTGAAGCTTTCTTT.

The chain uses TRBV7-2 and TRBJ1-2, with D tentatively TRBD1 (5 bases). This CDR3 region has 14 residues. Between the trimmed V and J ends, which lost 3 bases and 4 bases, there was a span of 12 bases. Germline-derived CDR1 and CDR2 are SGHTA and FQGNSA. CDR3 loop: CASSLWGVVYGYTF. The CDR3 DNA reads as TGTGCCAGCAGCTTGTGGGGGGTCGTCTATGGCTACACCTTC.

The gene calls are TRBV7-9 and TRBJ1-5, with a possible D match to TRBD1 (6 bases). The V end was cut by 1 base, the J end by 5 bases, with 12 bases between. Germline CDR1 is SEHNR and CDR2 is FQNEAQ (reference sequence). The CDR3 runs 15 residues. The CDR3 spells CASSLGQDLHQPQHF. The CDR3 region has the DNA TGTGCCAGCAGCTTAGGACAGGATTTACATCAGCCCCAGCATTTT.

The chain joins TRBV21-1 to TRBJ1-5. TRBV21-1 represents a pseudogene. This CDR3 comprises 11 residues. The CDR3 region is CASSPRQPQHF. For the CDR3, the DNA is TGTGCCAGCAGCCCGAGGCAGCCCCAGCATTTT.